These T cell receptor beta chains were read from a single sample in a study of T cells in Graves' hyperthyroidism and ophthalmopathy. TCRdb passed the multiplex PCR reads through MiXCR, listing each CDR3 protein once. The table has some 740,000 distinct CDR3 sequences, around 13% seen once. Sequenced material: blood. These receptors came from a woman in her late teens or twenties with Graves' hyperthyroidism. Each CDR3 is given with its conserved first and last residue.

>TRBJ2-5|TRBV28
CASSSLKPGQGQETQYF
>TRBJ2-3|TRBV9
CASSVLEGVTDTQYF
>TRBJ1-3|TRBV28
CASSLIPKGQFSSGNTIYF
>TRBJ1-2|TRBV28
CASGREALNYGYTF
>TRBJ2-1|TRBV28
CASSAHSPPGGRDTFF
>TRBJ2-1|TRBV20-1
CSAPGLGSYNEQFF
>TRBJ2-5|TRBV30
CAWSHQYGWEETQYF
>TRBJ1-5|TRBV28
CASSLSGQGKNPPQHF
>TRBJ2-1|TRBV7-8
CASSFGRTLHNNEQFF
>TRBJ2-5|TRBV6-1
CAAHTGGWSETQYF
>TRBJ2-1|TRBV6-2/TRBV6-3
CASSWLGALGEQFF
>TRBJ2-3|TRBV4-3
CASRLDRHTDTQYF
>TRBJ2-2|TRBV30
CAWGQGRNTGELFF
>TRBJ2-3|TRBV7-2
CASSLAFWRTSGPTDTQYF
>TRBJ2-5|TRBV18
CASSPRGQRETQYF
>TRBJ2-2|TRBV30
CAGTGLGNTGELFF
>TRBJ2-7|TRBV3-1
CASSPHPEGYYEQYF
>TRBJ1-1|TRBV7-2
CASSLGGRAYVNTEAFF
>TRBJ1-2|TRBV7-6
CASSAGTGTSYGYTF
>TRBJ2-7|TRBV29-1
CSSLEGNEQYF
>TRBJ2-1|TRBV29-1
CSAVIWDEQFF
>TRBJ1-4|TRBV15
CATSRALNEKLFF
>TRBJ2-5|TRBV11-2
CASSTRVADQETQYF
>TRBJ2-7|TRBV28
CASTAGLAGDEQYF
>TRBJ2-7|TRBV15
CATSMDQGSYEQYF
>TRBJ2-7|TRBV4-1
CASSQDPSDSSYEQYF
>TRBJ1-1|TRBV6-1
CASSEEFTGITEAFF
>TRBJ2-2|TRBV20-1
CSARAVGGELFF
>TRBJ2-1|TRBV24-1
CATSPGTTISNEQFF
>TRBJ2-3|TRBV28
CASSPRTSGGRKRTDTQYF
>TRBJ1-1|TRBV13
CASVAGGRGNTEAFF
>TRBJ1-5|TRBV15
CATSTYGGFQPQHF
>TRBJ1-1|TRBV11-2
CASSQDRQQAFF
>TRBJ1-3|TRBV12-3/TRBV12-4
CASRVASGNTIYF
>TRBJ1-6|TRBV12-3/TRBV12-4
CASSLKGTDSPLHF
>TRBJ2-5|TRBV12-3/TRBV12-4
CASSLLAGPETQYF
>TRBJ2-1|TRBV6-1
CASSEGTSSYNEQFF
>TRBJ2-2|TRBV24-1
CATSSGRLTGELFF
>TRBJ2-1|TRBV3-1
CASSQGSDEQFF
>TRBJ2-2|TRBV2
CASGSNLGGELFF
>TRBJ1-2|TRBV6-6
CASSSGTALWGYTF
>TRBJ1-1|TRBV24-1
CATSDLGSGLAFF
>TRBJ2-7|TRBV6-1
CASSYLVGQGFYEQYF
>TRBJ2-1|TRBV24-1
CATSDFLGTTSRRNEQFF